These 30 T cell receptor beta chains originate from one sample sequenced in a study of blood T cell repertoires in COVID-19. Libraries were prepared by immunoSEQ multiplex PCR; TCRdb keeps only in-frame clonotypes and omits some of them. The sample lists about 180,000 clones, around 80% occurring once. The sample comprised peripheral blood. These receptors were collected from a woman aged 80 or over with COVID-19, enrolled during active disease.

This chain uses TRBV19 with TRBJ1-2; D unclear. The CDR3 has 13 residues. V shed 4 bases and J shed 8 bases, with 14 bases lying between them. CDR1 and CDR2 (germline): LNHDA, SQIVND (reference sequence). The chain's CDR3 is CASSTPLHGGYTF. CDR3 nucleotide sequence: TGTGCCAGTAGTACCCCCCTGCACGGGGGCTACACCTTC.

J is TRBJ2-1 and V is TRBV29-1; 7 bases map to TRBD1. Germline values: CDR1 SQVTM, CDR2 ANQGSEA. The junction had 21 bases not matched to a gene; V was cut back by 3 bases and J by 7 bases. The CDR3 length is 18 residues. This CDR3 reads CSVEVGEGGASFRNEQFF. CDR3 DNA sequence: TGCAGCGTTGAGGTGGGCGAAGGGGGCGCCTCATTTAGGAATGAGCAGTTCTTC.

The V and J genes are TRBV29-1 and TRBJ2-1; D is ambiguous. The V end was cut by 3 bases, the J end by 0 bases, with 21 bases between. CDR3 length: 18 residues. The germline V gene has CDR1 SQVTM and CDR2 ANQGSEA. CDR3 in amino acids: CSVEKKLSWRSSYNEQFF. Here the CDR3 DNA reads TGCAGCGTTGAGAAGAAGTTGAGTTGGCGGAGCTCCTACAATGAGCAGTTCTTC.

The gene calls are TRBV28 and TRBJ1-1; 7 positions agree with TRBD1. V dropped 5 bases and J dropped 3; count of bases not matched to a gene: 6. From germline, CDR1 is MDHEN and CDR2 SYDVKM. The CDR3 has 14 amino acids. CDR3 in DNA: TGTGCCAGCAGTGTGGGGACAGATTACACTGAAGCTTTCTTT. Encoded protein: CASSVGTDYTEAFF. The full variable domain, in which reference TRBV28 and TRBJ1-1 provide the parts outside the CDR3, is DVKVTQSSRYLVKRTGEKVFLECVQDMDHENMFWYRQDPGLGLRLIYFSYDVKMKEKGDIPEGYSVSREKKERFSLILESASTNQTSMYLCASSVGTDYTEAFFGQGTRLTVV.

The chain joins TRBV7-2 to TRBJ2-3; D unclear. The length of the CDR3 is 14 residues. Trimming left V 5 bases short and J 6 bases short, with 15 bases between. From germline, CDR1 is SGHTA and CDR2 FQGNSA. The CDR3 loop reads CASSRTTSRDTQYF. DNA of the CDR3: TGTGCCAGCAGCCGCACTACCTCCCGGGATACGCAGTATTTT.

This clone showed up just a few times. The V gene is TRBV7-8, the J gene TRBJ2-1, with D perhaps TRBD2 (5 bases). V was pared by 1 base and J by 12 bases, with 13 bases between. Germline lookup yields CDR1 SGHVS and CDR2 FQNEAQ. CDR3 length: 13 residues. The CDR3 protein is CASSLDRTRAQFF. The CDR3 nucleotides are TGTGCCAGCAGCTTAGATAGAACTAGGGCGCAGTTCTTC.

The count of this clone is one. The J gene is TRBJ1-2, the V gene TRBV2; tentatively, D is TRBD1 (5 bases). Trimming took 6 bases from V and 8 from J, leaving 13 bases between them. Germline V lookup: CDR1 SNHLY, CDR2 FYNNEI. The CDR3 extends over 12 amino acids. The CDR3 sequence is CASRGGLRGYTF. The CDR3 region has the DNA TGTGCCAGCAGGGGGGGACTCAGGGGCTACACCTTC.

The chain has TRBV5-1 and TRBJ2-3; TRBD2 matches 8 bases. Per the germline V gene, CDR1 is SGHRS and CDR2 is YFSETQ. The CDR3 runs to 15 residues. Unmatched junction bases numbered 4, after V lost 0 bases and J lost 4 bases. The DNA of the CDR3 is TGCGCCAGCAGCTTGGTCAGCGGGAGTTCAGATACGCAGTATTTT. Translation gives CASSLVSGSSDTQYF.

The chain recombines TRBV14 with TRBJ2-7; D is unclear. Germline CDR1 is SGHDN and CDR2 is FVKESK. V was trimmed by 3 bases and J by 0 bases, leaving 9 bases between them. This CDR3 spans 14 amino acids. CDR3 bases: TGTGCCAGCAGCCATGAACAGTCCTCCTACGAGCAGTACTTC. Translated, it gives CASSHEQSSYEQYF.

This rearrangement joins TRBV5-1 to TRBJ1-3; possibly TRBD1 for D (6 bases). CDR1 and CDR2 from the germline V gene are SGHRS and YFSETQ. V lost 4 bases, J lost 4 bases, and 18 bases lay in between. CDR3 length equals 16 residues. CDR3 nucleotide sequence: TGCGCCAGCAGCCCCCGCGTGGGGGCGAACGGAAACACCATATATTTT. Translation gives CASSPRVGANGNTIYF.

This chain joins TRBV24-1 and TRBJ2-5, with 8 bases identical to TRBD2. CDR1 and CDR2 (germline): KGHDR, SFDVKD. There are 17 residues in the CDR3. V shed 3 bases, J shed 5 bases, and the junction held 13 bases outside the gene matches. This chain's CDR3 is CATSDPRGLAGRETQYF. Here the CDR3 DNA reads TGTGCCACCAGTGATCCTCGAGGGTTAGCGGGAAGGGAGACCCAGTACTTC.

CDR3: CASSSELAGLIYNEQFF. CDR3 DNA: TGTGCCAGCAGCTCAGAACTAGCGGGATTAATCTACAATGAGCAGTTCTTC. The chain employs TRBV7-2 and TRBJ2-1; 10 bases are shared with TRBD2. CDR3 length: 17 residues. The junction had 9 bases not matched to a gene; V was cut back by 4 bases and J by 3 bases. Germline CDR1 reads SGHTA; CDR2 reads FQGNSA.

This clone was observed a single time. This chain uses TRBV30 with TRBJ1-2; unclear D gene. In germline, CDR1 is GTSNPN, CDR2 SVGIG (reference sequence). The CDR3 is made up of 13 amino acids. Trimming took 0 bases from V and 4 from J, leaving 9 bases between them. The CDR3 here is CAWSVSIGYGYTF. In DNA form, the CDR3 reads TGTGCCTGGAGTGTATCGATCGGCTATGGCTACACCTTC.

J is TRBJ2-7 and V is TRBV12-5, with D possibly being TRBD1 (6 bases). Trimming shortened V by 6 bases and J by 0 bases, and 12 bases separated the two germline ends. The V gene's germline CDR1 is LGHNT and CDR2 FRNRAP. The CDR3 covers 14 residues. This chain's CDR3 is CASGQDRRSYEQYF. For the CDR3, the DNA is TGTGCTAGTGGCCAAGACAGGCGCTCCTACGAGCAGTACTTC.

The chain couples TRBV29-1 to TRBJ1-2; weak D call: TRBD1 (6 bases). V was shortened by 6 bases and J by 6 bases, with 17 bases between the two germline ends. This CDR3 has 13 residues. Germline V gives CDR1 SQVTM, CDR2 ANQGSEA. The CDR3 is CSVNDRTWNGYTF. The DNA of the CDR3 is TGCAGCGTCAACGACAGGACTTGGAATGGCTACACCTTC.

Comment on this clone: One base away lies a much larger clone, so this may be a sequencing read error. This sequence joins TRBV5-4 and TRBJ1-2, with a tentative D call TRBD1 (6 bases). The V gene lost 5 bases and the J gene lost 3 bases, with 14 bases spanning the gap. The CDR3 is 14 amino acids. Germline lookup yields CDR1 SGHNT and CDR2 YYREEE (reference sequence). The CDR3 region has the DNA TGTGCCAGCAGTTATAGGGCAGGGGACTATGGCTACACCTTC. Translated, it gives CASSYRAGDYGYTF. The full variable domain, with the rest looked up from reference TRBV5-4 and TRBJ1-2, is ETGVTQSPTHLIKTRGQQVTLRCSSQSGHNTVSWYQQALGQGPQFIFQYYREEENGRGNFPPRFSGLQFPNYSSELNVNALELDDSALYLCASSYRAGDYGYTFGSGTRLTVV.

The rearrangement links TRBV15 to TRBJ2-4; 12 nucleotides agree with TRBD2. Germline assignment: CDR1 LNHNV and CDR2 YYDKDF (reference sequence). V shed 1 base and J 10 bases; nucleotides not matched to a gene: 2. The CDR3 is 14 residues long. The CDR3 nucleotides read TGTGCCACCAGCAGAGGGACTAGCGGGGCTATTCAGTACTTC. Protein product: CATSRGTSGAIQYF.

The gene calls are TRBV30 and TRBJ1-5; D possibly corresponds to TRBD1 (5 bases). Germline V gene lookup returns CDR1 GTSNPN and CDR2 SVGIG (reference sequence). The V and J ends lost 0 bases and 7 bases respectively, with 10 bases between them. The CDR3 has 13 amino acids. In nucleotides, the CDR3 is TGTGCCTGGAGTGTAGGGGACTCACAGCCCCAGCATTTT. Its translation: CAWSVGDSQPQHF.

This chain links TRBV5-1 with TRBJ2-3, with 10 bases lining up with TRBD2. Germline lookup yields CDR1 SGHRS and CDR2 YFSETQ. CDR3 size: 16 residues. The junction had 8 bases not matched to a gene; V was cut back by 4 bases and J by 3 bases. The CDR3 protein is CASSLNLLAGTDTQYF. The CDR3 coding sequence is TGCGCCAGCAGCCTGAATCTACTAGCGGGGACAGATACGCAGTATTTT.

V gene TRBV7-9 combines with J gene TRBJ1-2, with D maybe TRBD1 (5 bases). The ends were cut back, 11 bases at V and 8 bases at J, with 18 bases in the middle. CDR1 and CDR2 from the germline V gene are SEHNR and FQNEAQ (reference sequence). CDR3 length equals 12 residues. The CDR3 DNA sequence: TGTGCCGGAGGAGGGGAGGAGAACGGCTACACCTTC. It specifies CAGGGEENGYTF.

V usage is TRBV30 and J usage is TRBJ2-2; 12 positions match TRBD2. CDR1 GTSNPN and CDR2 SVGIG come from the germline V gene (reference sequence). V gave up 8 bases and J gave up 6 bases; unmatched junction bases: 7. The CDR3 contains 14 residues. The CDR3 protein is CAVSGLAGPGELFF. CDR3 nucleotides: TGTGCCGTCTCTGGACTAGCGGGGCCCGGGGAGCTGTTTTTT.

The CDR3 spells CASNSRDRGDNQPQHF. The CDR3 DNA reads as TGTGCCAGCAACTCCCGGGACAGGGGAGACAATCAGCCCCAGCATTTT. The V gene is TRBV28, the J gene TRBJ1-5; 10 bases agree with TRBD1. The germline CDR1 and CDR2 sequences are MDHEN and SYDVKM. V shed 7 bases and J 3 bases; nucleotides not matched to a gene: 9. This CDR3 is built from 16 residues.

This chain connects TRBV7-2 to TRBJ1-5; TRBD1 might be the D (6 bases). V gave up 5 bases and J gave up 6 bases, with 17 bases separating them. The CDR3 sequence is 15 residues long. Germline V lookup: CDR1 SGHTA, CDR2 FQGNSA. The CDR3 DNA reads TGTGCCAGCAGCCCAGGCGGGGGCGTGGGTCAGCCCCAGCATTTT. Residues: CASSPGGGVGQPQHF.

The chain has TRBV3-1 (or the pseudogene TRBV3-2) and TRBJ1-1; 8 bases are a match to TRBD1. The V gene's germline CDR1 is LGHDT and CDR2 YNNKEL (reference sequence). CDR3 length: 16 amino acids. After removal of 5 bases from V and 0 bases from J, the junction contained 8 bases not matched to a gene. In nucleotides, the CDR3 is TGTGCCAGCAGCTACAACAGGGGGGTTATGAACACTGAAGCTTTCTTT. Its protein product is CASSYNRGVMNTEAFF.

The rearrangement links TRBV13 to TRBJ2-1; D is perhaps TRBD2 (6 bases). V gave up 1 base and J gave up 10 bases, with 23 bases separating them. The CDR3 extends over 17 amino acids. Per the germline V gene, CDR1 is PRHDT and CDR2 is FYEKMQ (reference sequence). CDR3 DNA sequence: TGTGCCAGCAGCTTAGTTTCCAGTCTAGCGAATCGCGGGGAGCAGTTCTTC. This codes for CASSLVSSLANRGEQFF.

This chain joins TRBV28 and TRBJ2-7; TRBD1 matches 8 bases. J gave up 2 bases and V 6 bases, and 9 bases lay outside the gene matches. In germline, CDR1 is MDHEN, CDR2 SYDVKM. This CDR3 is built from 15 residues. This chain's CDR3 is CASRPRQGQTYEQYF. Written as DNA, the CDR3 is TGTGCCAGCAGGCCTAGACAGGGGCAAACCTACGAGCAGTACTTC.

The CDR3 loop reads CASSEPGMGNTIYF. The CDR3 DNA sequence: TGTGCCAGCAGTGAACCAGGAATGGGAAACACCATATATTTT. The chain combines TRBV6-1 with TRBJ1-3; D is unresolved. Germline values: CDR1 MNHNS, CDR2 SASEGT. CDR3 size: 14 residues. The V end was cut by 2 bases, the J end by 4 bases, with 9 bases between.

The chain links TRBV28 to TRBJ1-2; perhaps TRBD1 as D (5 bases). Trimming shortened V by 5 bases and J by 8 bases, and 12 bases separated the two germline ends. This CDR3 has 12 amino acids. The germline V gene encodes CDR1 MDHEN and CDR2 SYDVKM. CDR3 amino acids: CASSPHTGGYTF. The CDR3 nucleotides read TGTGCCAGCAGTCCCCATACAGGCGGCTACACCTTC.

The chain recombines TRBV19 with TRBJ1-2, with 9 bases identical to TRBD1. The CDR3 runs 13 residues. Losses at the gene ends were 5 bases for V and 4 bases for J; bases not matched to a gene: 2. In germline, CDR1 is LNHDA, CDR2 SQIVND (reference sequence). The CDR3: CASSGQGPYGYTF. The CDR3 bases are TGTGCCAGTAGTGGACAGGGGCCCTATGGCTACACCTTC.

V usage is TRBV18 and J usage is TRBJ2-3; D remains ambiguous. The CDR3 has 14 amino acids. Germline V gene data show CDR1 as KGHSH and CDR2 as LQKENI. Trimming stripped 0 bases from V and 0 bases from J, with 4 bases between. In DNA, the CDR3 is TGTGCCAGCTCACCACCCCGGAGCACAGATACGCAGTATTTT. This gives the protein CASSPPRSTDTQYF.